The T cell receptor (beta chain) described here comes from a study of blood T cell repertoires in COVID-19. Study overall: COVID-19 samples, acute and convalescent, were from the United States, Italy and Spain. T cells, B-cell-depleted T cells, or PBMCs provided the cDNA or gDNA that served as material.

The CDR3 is 11 residues long. V lost 1 base and J lost 8, with 5 bases in between. Germline V gives CDR1 LNHNV, CDR2 YYDKDF (reference sequence). How the authors handled the data: Estimated nucleated cell counts came from reference gene primer amplification. Profiling relied on immunoSEQ multiplex PCR, and the TCRdb table lists in-frame clones only, not all of them. That table is the source of V, J and clone size, and D and trimming were worked out from the DNA. Among about 160,000 clones listed, approximately 85% were seen once. The source is a man between 60 and 75 years old with active or convalescent COVID-19. The sample was peripheral blood. V is TRBV15 and J is TRBJ1-2; D gene ambiguous. CDR3 nucleotide sequence: TGTGCCACCAGCAGAGCGGGGGGCTACACCTTC. Its protein is CATSRAGGYTF. Filled out from reference TRBV15 and TRBJ1-2, the complete variable domain reads DAMVIQNPRYQVTQFGKPVTLSCSQTLNHNVMYWYQQKSSQAPKLLFHYYDKDFNNEADTPDNFQSRRPNTSFCFLDIRSPGLGDTAMYLCATSRAGGYTFGSGTRLTVV.